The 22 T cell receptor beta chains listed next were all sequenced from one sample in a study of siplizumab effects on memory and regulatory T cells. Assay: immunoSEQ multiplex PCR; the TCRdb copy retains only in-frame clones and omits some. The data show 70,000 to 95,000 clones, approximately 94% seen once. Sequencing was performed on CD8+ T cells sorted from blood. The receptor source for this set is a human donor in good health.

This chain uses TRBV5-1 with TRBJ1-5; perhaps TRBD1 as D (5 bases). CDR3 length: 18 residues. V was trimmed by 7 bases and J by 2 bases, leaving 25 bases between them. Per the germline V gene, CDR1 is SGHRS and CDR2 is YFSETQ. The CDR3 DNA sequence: TGCGCCAGCCTTCCTGGGGGGAATTTATCTAGGGGCAATCAGCCCCAGCATTTT. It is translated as CASLPGGNLSRGNQPQHF.

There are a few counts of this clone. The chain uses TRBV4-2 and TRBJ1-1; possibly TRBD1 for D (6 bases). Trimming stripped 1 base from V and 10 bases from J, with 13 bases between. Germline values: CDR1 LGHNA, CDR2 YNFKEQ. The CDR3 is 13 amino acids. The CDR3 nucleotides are TGTGCCAGCAGCCAAGTGGGGGCCCTTGGAGCTTTCTTT. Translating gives CASSQVGALGAFF.

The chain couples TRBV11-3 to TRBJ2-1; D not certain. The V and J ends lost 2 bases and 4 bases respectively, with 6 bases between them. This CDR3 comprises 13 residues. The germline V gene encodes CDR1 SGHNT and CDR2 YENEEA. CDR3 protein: CASSLRLYNEQFF. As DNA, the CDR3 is TGTGCCAGCAGCTTACGGCTATACAATGAGCAGTTCTTC.

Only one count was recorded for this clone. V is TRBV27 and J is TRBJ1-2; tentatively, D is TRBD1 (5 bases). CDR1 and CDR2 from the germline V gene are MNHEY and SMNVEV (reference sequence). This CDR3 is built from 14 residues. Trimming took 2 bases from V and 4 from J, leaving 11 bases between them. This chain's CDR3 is CASSLQGGGYGYTF. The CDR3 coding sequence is TGTGCCAGCAGTTTACAGGGCGGCGGCTATGGCTACACCTTC.

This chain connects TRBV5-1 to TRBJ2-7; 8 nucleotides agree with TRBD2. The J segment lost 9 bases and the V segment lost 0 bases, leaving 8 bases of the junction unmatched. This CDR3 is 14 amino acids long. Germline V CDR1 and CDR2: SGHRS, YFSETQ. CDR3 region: CASSLEGGRSVQYF. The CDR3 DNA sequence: TGCGCCAGCAGCTTGGAAGGCGGGAGGTCCGTGCAGTACTTC. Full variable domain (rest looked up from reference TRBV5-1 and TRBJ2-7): KAGVTQTPRYLIKTRGQQVTLSCSPISGHRSVSWYQQTPGQGLQFLFEYFSETQRNKGNFPGRFSGRQFSNSRSEMNVSTLELGDSALYLCASSLEGGRSVQYFGPGTRLTVT.

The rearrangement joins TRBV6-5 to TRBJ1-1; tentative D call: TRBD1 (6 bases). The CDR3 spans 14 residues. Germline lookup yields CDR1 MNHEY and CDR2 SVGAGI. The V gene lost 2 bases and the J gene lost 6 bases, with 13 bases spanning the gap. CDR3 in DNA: TGTGCCAGCAGTTACGGGGGGCTTTTTGCTGAAGCTTTCTTT. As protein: CASSYGGLFAEAFF.

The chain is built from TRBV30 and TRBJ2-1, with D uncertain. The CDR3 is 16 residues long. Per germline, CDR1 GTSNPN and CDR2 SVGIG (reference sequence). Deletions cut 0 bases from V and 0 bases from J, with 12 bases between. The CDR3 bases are TGTGCCTGGAGTGTGCTCCGGGTGGACTCCTACAATGAGCAGTTCTTC. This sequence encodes CAWSVLRVDSYNEQFF. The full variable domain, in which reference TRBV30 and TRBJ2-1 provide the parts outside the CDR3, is SQTIHQWPATLVQPVGSPLSLECTVEGTSNPNLYWYRQAAGRGLQLLFYSVGIGQISSEVPQNLSASRPQDRQFILSSKKLLLSDSGFYLCAWSVLRVDSYNEQFFGPGTRLTVL.

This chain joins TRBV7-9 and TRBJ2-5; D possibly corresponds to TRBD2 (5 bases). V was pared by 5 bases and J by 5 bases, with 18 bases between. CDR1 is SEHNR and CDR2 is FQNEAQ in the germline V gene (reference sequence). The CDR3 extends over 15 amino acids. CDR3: CASSPLRGIDETQYF. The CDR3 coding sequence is TGTGCCAGCAGCCCTTTACGAGGGATAGATGAGACCCAGTACTTC.

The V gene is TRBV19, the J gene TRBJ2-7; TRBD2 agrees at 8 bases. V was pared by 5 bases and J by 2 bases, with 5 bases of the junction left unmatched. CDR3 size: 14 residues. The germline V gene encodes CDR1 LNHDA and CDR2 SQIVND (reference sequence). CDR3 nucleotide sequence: TGTGCCAGTAGTGCGGGACTAGGGGCCTACGAGCAGTACTTC. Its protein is CASSAGLGAYEQYF.

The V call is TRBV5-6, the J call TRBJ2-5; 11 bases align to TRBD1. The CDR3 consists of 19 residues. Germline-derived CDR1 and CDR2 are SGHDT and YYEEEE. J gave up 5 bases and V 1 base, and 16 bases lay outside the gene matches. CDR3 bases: TGTGCCAGCAGCTTGACCGGGACAGGGGGTTGGCAGGTCCGGGAGACCCAGTACTTC. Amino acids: CASSLTGTGGWQVRETQYF.

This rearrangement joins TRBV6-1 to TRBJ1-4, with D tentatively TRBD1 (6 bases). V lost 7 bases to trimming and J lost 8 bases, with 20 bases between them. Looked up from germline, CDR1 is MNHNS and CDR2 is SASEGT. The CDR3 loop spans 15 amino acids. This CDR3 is CASTPNVWGREKLFF. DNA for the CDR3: TGTGCCAGCACTCCAAACGTGTGGGGGCGGGAAAAACTGTTTTTT.

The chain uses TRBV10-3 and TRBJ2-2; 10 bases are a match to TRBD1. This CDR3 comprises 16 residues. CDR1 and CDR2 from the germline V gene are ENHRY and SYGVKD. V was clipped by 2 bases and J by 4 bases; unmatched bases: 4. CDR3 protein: CAISEAWTGGTGELFF. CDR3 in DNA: TGTGCCATCAGTGAGGCCTGGACAGGGGGCACCGGGGAGCTGTTTTTT.

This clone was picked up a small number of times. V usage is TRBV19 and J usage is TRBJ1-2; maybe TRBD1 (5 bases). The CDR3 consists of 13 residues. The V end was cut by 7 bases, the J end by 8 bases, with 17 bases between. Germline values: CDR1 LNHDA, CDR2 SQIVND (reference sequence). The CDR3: CASTIGATDGYTF. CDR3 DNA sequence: TGTGCCAGTACCATCGGGGCTACTGACGGCTACACCTTC.

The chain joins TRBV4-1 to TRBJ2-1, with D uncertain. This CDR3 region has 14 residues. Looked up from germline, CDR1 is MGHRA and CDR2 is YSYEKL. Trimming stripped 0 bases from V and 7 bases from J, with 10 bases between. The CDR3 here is CASSQEGDDNEQFF. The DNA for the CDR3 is TGCGCCAGCAGCCAAGAAGGTGATGATAATGAGCAGTTCTTC.

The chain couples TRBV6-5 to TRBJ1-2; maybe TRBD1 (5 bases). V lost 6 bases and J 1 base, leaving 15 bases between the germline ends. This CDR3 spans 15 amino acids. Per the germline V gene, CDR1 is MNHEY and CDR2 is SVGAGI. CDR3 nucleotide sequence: TGTGCCAGCAGCCCCCTGGCAGGGTTTAACTATGGCTACACCTTC. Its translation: CASSPLAGFNYGYTF.

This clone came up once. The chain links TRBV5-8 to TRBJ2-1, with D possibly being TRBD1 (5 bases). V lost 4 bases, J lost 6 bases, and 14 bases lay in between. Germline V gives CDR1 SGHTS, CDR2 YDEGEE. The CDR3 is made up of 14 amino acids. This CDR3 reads CASSPGTRVNEQFF. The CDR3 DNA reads TGTGCCAGCAGCCCAGGAACCAGGGTCAATGAGCAGTTCTTC.

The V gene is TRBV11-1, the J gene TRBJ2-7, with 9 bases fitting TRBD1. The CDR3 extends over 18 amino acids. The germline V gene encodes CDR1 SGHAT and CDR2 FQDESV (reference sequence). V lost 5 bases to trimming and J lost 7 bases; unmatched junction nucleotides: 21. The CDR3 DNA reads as TGTGCCAGCAGCCCGCTCCCAGGGACAGGGTTAAATTCGGGGGAGCAGTACTTC. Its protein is CASSPLPGTGLNSGEQYF.

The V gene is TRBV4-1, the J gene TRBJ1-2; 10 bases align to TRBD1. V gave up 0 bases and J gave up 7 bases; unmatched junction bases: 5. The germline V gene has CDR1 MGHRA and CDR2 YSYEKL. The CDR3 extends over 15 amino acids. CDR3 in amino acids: CASSQDRQGASGYTF. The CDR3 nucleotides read TGCGCCAGCAGCCAAGATAGACAGGGGGCAAGTGGCTACACCTTC.

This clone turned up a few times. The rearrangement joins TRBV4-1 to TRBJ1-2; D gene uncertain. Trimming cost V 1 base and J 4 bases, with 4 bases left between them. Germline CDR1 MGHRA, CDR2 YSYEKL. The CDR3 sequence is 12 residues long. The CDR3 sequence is CASSQGFYGYTF. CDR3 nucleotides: TGCGCCAGCAGCCAAGGTTTCTATGGCTACACCTTC.

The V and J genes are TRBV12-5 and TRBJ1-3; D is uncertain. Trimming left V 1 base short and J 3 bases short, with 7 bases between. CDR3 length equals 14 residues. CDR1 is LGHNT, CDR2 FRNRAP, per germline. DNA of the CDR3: TGTGCTAGTGGTTTGGCCCCTGGTGGAAACACCATATATTTT. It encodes CASGLAPGGNTIYF.

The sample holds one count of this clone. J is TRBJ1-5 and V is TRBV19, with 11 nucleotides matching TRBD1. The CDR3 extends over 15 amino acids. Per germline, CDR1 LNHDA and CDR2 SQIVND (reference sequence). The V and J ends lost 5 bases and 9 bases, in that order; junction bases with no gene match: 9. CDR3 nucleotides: TGTGCCAGTAGTCCTGGGACAGGGGGGGGGTGGCCCCAGCATTTT. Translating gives CASSPGTGGGWPQHF. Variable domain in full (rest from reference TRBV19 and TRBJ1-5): DGGITQSPKYLFRKEGQNVTLSCEQNLNHDAMYWYRQDPGQGLRLIYYSQIVNDFQKGDIAEGYSVSREKKESFPLTVTSAQKNPTAFYLCASSPGTGGGWPQHFGDGTRLSIL.

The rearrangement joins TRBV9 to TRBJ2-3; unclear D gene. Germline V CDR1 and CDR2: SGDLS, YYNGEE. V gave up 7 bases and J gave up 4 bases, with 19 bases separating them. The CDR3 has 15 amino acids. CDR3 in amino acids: CASGVTHAAADTQYF. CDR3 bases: TGTGCCAGCGGAGTGACGCATGCGGCGGCAGATACGCAGTATTTT. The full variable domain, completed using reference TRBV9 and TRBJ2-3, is DSGVTQTPKHLITATGQRVTLRCSPRSGDLSVYWYQQSLDQGLQFLIQYYNGEERAKGNILERFSAQQFPDLHSELNLSSLELGDSALYFCASGVTHAAADTQYFGPGTRLTVL.